The rows below give T cell receptor beta chains drawn from one sample of a study of T cells after yellow fever vaccination. TCRdb passed the 5' RACE reads through MiXCR, listing each CDR3 protein once. The table has 150,000 to 200,000 distinct CDR3 sequences, approximately 6.2% seen once. The starting material was CD4+ T cells sorted from PBMCs, obtained on the day of the first yellow fever vaccination. The origin of the receptors is a man younger than 30 who received the YFV17D yellow fever vaccine. Each CDR3 is given with its conserved first and last residue. A D gene is named only where the DNA matches it firmly. Clone size is stated in some rows and not others, as once, few, many or a class when expanded.

clone size	D gene	V gene	J gene	CDR3 DNA	CDR3 protein
.	.	TRBV5-1	TRBJ2-7	TGCGCCAGCAGCCCGAGGACAACCTCCTACGAGCAGTACTTC	CASSPRTTSYEQYF
many	.	TRBV15	TRBJ1-4	TGTGCCACCAGCAGAGATCCTGGGGGGACTTATGAAAAACTGTTTTTT	CATSRDPGGTYEKLFF
many	.	TRBV7-3	TRBJ2-3	TGTGCCAGCAGCTTAAGGGGGCGTGAAGATACGCAGTATTTT	CASSLRGREDTQYF
many	.	TRBV5-1	TRBJ2-5	TGCGCCAGCAGCTTGGCCCAGGGAGGAGGAGAGACCCAGTACTTC	CASSLAQGGGETQYF
.	TRBD2	TRBV9	TRBJ2-5	TGTGCCAGCAGCAGGGGGACTAGCGGGGTGGAGACCCAGTACTTC	CASSRGTSGVETQYF
many	TRBD1	TRBV5-1	TRBJ2-5	TGCGCCAGCAGCTTACAGGGGGGTGGAGAGACCCAGTACTTC	CASSLQGGGETQYF
few	TRBD1	TRBV28	TRBJ1-4	TGTGCCAGCAGCGGGGGCGACAGGGCTAATGAAAAACTGTTTTTT	CASSGGDRANEKLFF
many	TRBD2	TRBV12-3/TRBV12-4	TRBJ2-5	TGTGCCAGCAGTTTCCTAGCGGGGTCTCAAGAGACCCAGTACTTC	CASSFLAGSQETQYF
many	.	TRBV18	TRBJ1-6	TGTGCCAGCTCGAGTGCGTCTACCAATTCACCCCTCCACTTT	CASSSASTNSPLHF
many	.	TRBV7-2	TRBJ1-5	TGTGCCAGCAGCTTAGTATCGGGCCCCGCGGCCCCCCAGCATTTT	CASSLVSGPAAPQHF
few	.	TRBV20-1	TRBJ1-2	TGCAGTGCTAGAGTTCAAGGTTTTAAAGTCTTCTATGGCTACACCTTC	CSARVQGFKVFYGYTF
many	.	TRBV5-1	TRBJ2-1	TGCGCCAGCAGCTTGGAAGGTAGGGGGACAAATGAGCAGTTCTTC	CASSLEGRGTNEQFF
.	.	TRBV7-2	TRBJ2-3	TGTGCCAGCAGTTTTGCTGGACTAACTAGCACAGATACGCAGTATTTT	CASSFAGLTSTDTQYF
.	.	TRBV7-8	TRBJ2-1	TGTGCCAGCAGCTGGAGACGCGGGACGTCGTATGAGCAGTTCTTC	CASSWRRGTSYEQFF
many	.	TRBV27	TRBJ1-2	TGTGCCAGCAGTTTGCAGGCAGGAGTAGGCTATGGCTACACCTTC	CASSLQAGVGYGYTF
few	.	TRBV29-1	TRBJ2-1	TGCAGCGTCGCGATATACAGGCTCAACAATGAGCAGTTCTTC	CSVAIYRLNNEQFF
many	.	TRBV20-1	TRBJ1-1	TGCAGTGCTAACGAAGTCAGGGCAACTGAAGCTTTCTTT	CSANEVRATEAFF
few	.	TRBV5-1	TRBJ2-1	TGCGCCAGCAGCTTGGGGGGGTTCGATGAGCAGTTCTTC	CASSLGGFDEQFF
.	.	TRBV7-8	TRBJ2-5	TGTGCCAGAAGCTTAGCTTGGCACCAAGAGACCCAGTACTTC	CARSLAWHQETQYF
many	TRBD1	TRBV7-2	TRBJ1-3	TGTGCCAGCAGCTTTTCGTCTAGAAACAGGGGGCGCGGAGGAAACACCATATATTTT	CASSFSSRNRGRGGNTIYF
many	TRBD1	TRBV20-1	TRBJ2-3	TGCAGTGCTGAGGGACAGGGTTACACAGATACGCAGTATTTT	CSAEGQGYTDTQYF
.	.	TRBV7-3	TRBJ2-7	TGTGCCAGCAGAACTGACAAGTTTCCCTGCTACGAGCAGTACTTC	CASRTDKFPCYEQYF
many	.	TRBV12-3/TRBV12-4	TRBJ2-3	TGTGCCAACCATGGGCGTACGCAGTATTTT	CANHGRTQYF
many	TRBD1	TRBV5-1	TRBJ2-7	TGCGCCAGCAGCTGGGGGGACAGGGGCTCCCTCTCCGAGCAGTACTTC	CASSWGDRGSLSEQYF
many	.	TRBV7-3	TRBJ1-5	TGTGCCAGCAGCTTAGATTTGGGTCAGCCCCAGCATTTT	CASSLDLGQPQHF
.	TRBD1	TRBV4-2	TRBJ1-6	TGTGCCAGCAGCCATCTTTCGGGACAGGGGGTTTCTGTGTCACCCCTCCACTTT	CASSHLSGQGVSVSPLHF
many	TRBD1	TRBV6-1	TRBJ2-2	TGTGCCAGCACCAGGGGGCCATGGACGAACACCGGGGAGCTGTTTTTT	CASTRGPWTNTGELFF
many	.	TRBV5-5	TRBJ1-2	TGTGCCAGCGGTCCAGGCGGCTATGGCTACACCTTC	CASGPGGYGYTF
few	TRBD2	TRBV7-3	TRBJ2-1	TGTGCCAGCAGCCCCTTTACTAGCGGGGGGGCCTTGTTCTTC	CASSPFTSGGALFF